Presented here are 10 T cell receptor beta chains from one specimen sequenced in a study of kidney transplant recipient with SARS-CoV-2 infection. MiXCR was run by TCRdb on the reads, yielding one entry per CDR3 protein. This table has 200,000 to 250,000 distinct CDR3 sequences, around 30% appearing once. The material was a blood sample, obtained at baseline and between days 110 and 120 from a kidney transplant recipient. Receptors originate from a young adult male patient who had COVID-19 and was a kidney transplant recipient. The T cells may come from the graft donor.

With regard to this clonotype: A much more abundant neighbour one base away suggests this may be a read error. Likely a read error: the CDR3 ends without its conserved phenylalanine or tryptophan. The chain joins TRBV11-3 to TRBJ1-2; no firm D call. Germline V lookup: CDR1 SGHNT, CDR2 YENEEA. Trimming shortened V by 5 bases and J by 4 bases, and 23 bases separated the two germline ends. The CDR3 covers 17 residues. The CDR3: CASSICNDLGKTYGYTS. CDR3 nucleotide sequence: TGTGCCAGCAGCATATGCAACGATCTCGGAAAGACCTATGGCTACACCTCC.

Details on this clonotype: This may stem from a read error, because a much larger clone lies one nucleotide away. No conserved phenylalanine or tryptophan ends this CDR3, so it is likely a read error. The V gene is TRBV10-2, the J gene TRBJ2-1; D uncertain. The ends were cut back, 2 bases at V and 2 bases at J, with 10 bases in the middle. Germline V gene lookup returns CDR1 WSHSY and CDR2 SAAADI. The CDR3 has 15 amino acids. CDR3 sequence reads: CASSEPGLTYNEQFL. The CDR3, as DNA: TGCGCCAGCAGTGAGCCCGGCCTAACCTACAATGAGCAGTTCCTC.

This clonotype was detected many times. The V gene is TRBV24-1, the J gene TRBJ1-2; D is undetermined. Germline loops: CDR1 KGHDR, CDR2 SFDVKD. Trimming took 6 bases from V and 4 from J, leaving 23 bases between them. This CDR3 has 17 amino acids. The CDR3 sequence is CATSNRSSTRKTYGYTF. The CDR3, as DNA: TGTGCCACCAGTAATAGGTCTAGTACCAGAAAGACCTATGGCTACACCTTC.

The rearrangement links TRBV19 to TRBJ1-4; D is possibly TRBD1 (5 bases). The CDR3 is made up of 14 amino acids. The V gene lost 11 bases and the J gene lost 4 bases, with 17 bases spanning the gap. Germline CDR1 reads LNHDA; CDR2 reads SQIVND (reference sequence). The CDR3 loop reads CAAAEGRNNEKLFF. As DNA, the CDR3 is TGTGCCGCCGCTGAGGGACGGAATAATGAAAAACTGTTTTTT.

This clonotype was found many times. The rearrangement uses TRBV6-2 or TRBV6-3 and TRBJ1-1; D uncertain. This CDR3 is built from 12 residues. Germline lookup yields CDR1 MNHEY and CDR2 SVGEGT. V was pared by 4 bases and J by 5 bases, with 8 bases between. This CDR3 is CASSFWDTEAFF. The CDR3 nucleotides are TGTGCCAGCAGTTTCTGGGATACTGAAGCTTTCTTT.

V usage is TRBV5-1 and J usage is TRBJ1-2; no clear D gene. This CDR3 is 16 amino acids long. CDR1 is SGHRS and CDR2 is YFSETQ in the germline V gene. V lost 7 bases and J 4 bases, leaving 23 bases between the germline ends. The CDR3 loop is CASYCSSVRKTYGYTF. The CDR3 coding sequence is TGCGCCAGCTATTGTTCATCGGTTCGAAAGACCTATGGCTACACCTTC.

In its sample, this clonotype was seen many times. The gene calls are TRBV9 and TRBJ1-1; perhaps TRBD1 as D (6 bases). In germline, CDR1 is SGDLS, CDR2 YYNGEE. V shed 0 bases and J shed 6 bases, with 15 bases lying between them. The CDR3 spans 15 residues. This CDR3 is CASSVAQGTPPEAFF. CDR3 nucleotides: TGTGCCAGCAGCGTAGCTCAGGGGACCCCCCCTGAAGCTTTCTTT. The variable domain in full, completed from reference TRBV9 and TRBJ1-1, reads DSGVTQTPKHLITATGQRVTLRCSPRSGDLSVYWYQQSLDQGLQFLIQYYNGEERAKGNILERFSAQQFPDLHSELNLSSLELGDSALYFCASSVAQGTPPEAFFGQGTRLTVV.

This clonotype was found many times. This chain links TRBV6-2 or TRBV6-3 with TRBJ2-7, with TRBD1 matching 8 bases. V lost 8 bases, J lost 0 bases, and 6 bases stayed unmatched. The germline gives CDR1 MNHEY, CDR2 SVGEGT. The CDR3 runs 14 residues. The CDR3 here is CASGLGQDSYEQYV. CDR3 coding DNA: TGTGCCAGCGGCCTGGGACAGGACTCCTACGAGCAGTACGTC.

In its sample, this clonotype was seen many times. The chain couples TRBV7-9 to TRBJ2-7; maybe TRBD2 (5 bases). Looked up from germline, CDR1 is SEHNR and CDR2 is FQNEAQ (reference sequence). The germline V and J ends were trimmed by 0 bases and 3 bases, with 12 bases remaining between them. CDR3 length: 15 residues. The CDR3 is CASSLAFTGSYEQYF. The CDR3 DNA is TGTGCCAGCAGCTTAGCTTTCACGGGGAGCTACGAGCAGTACTTC.

On this clonotype: A single base separates this from a much larger clone, so it may be a read error. The chain has TRBV9 and TRBJ1-5; TRBD1 matches at 7 bases. Germline assignment: CDR1 SGDLS and CDR2 YYNGEE. This CDR3 comprises 15 residues. The DNA of the CDR3 is TGTGCCAGCAGCCCGGGACAGTATAGCAGTCAGCCCCAGCATTTT. It codes for CASSPGQYSSQPQHF.